These T cell receptor beta chains were read from a single sample in a study of response to subunit inactivated influenza vaccine. TCRdb passed the RT-PCR reads through MiXCR, listing each CDR3 protein once. The sample holds around 180,000 distinct CDR3 sequences, 9.2% seen once. Sample: non-naive T cells sorted from PBMCs, taken on the day of vaccination. These receptors originate from a man aged 45-65 years who received an inactivated influenza vaccine. CDR3s include the opening cysteine and the closing phenylalanine or tryptophan. The order of the fields is clone size, V gene, J gene, D gene, CDR3 protein, CDR3 DNA. A D gene is named only where the DNA matches it firmly. The size entry is marked missing in some rows and otherwise reads once, few, many or a size class.

clone_size: .; v_call: TRBV24-1; j_call: TRBJ2-5; d_call: .; cdr3_aa: CATSDLGVRGETQYF; cdr3_nt: TGTGCCACCAGTGATTTGGGGGTAAGAGGGGAGACCCAGTACTTC
clone_size: few; v_call: TRBV29-1; j_call: TRBJ2-1; d_call: TRBD2; cdr3_aa: CSVDPTSRSSYNEQFF; cdr3_nt: TGCAGCGTAGATCCGACTAGCAGAAGCTCCTACAATGAGCAGTTCTTC
clone_size: few; v_call: TRBV20-1; j_call: TRBJ2-1; d_call: TRBD2; cdr3_aa: CSALSGSYNEQFF; cdr3_nt: TGCAGTGCCCTTAGCGGGAGCTACAATGAGCAGTTCTTC
clone_size: .; v_call: TRBV29-1; j_call: TRBJ1-5; d_call: .; cdr3_aa: CSVATEANQPQHF; cdr3_nt: TGCAGCGTTGCGACGGAGGCCAATCAGCCCCAGCATTTT
clone_size: many; v_call: TRBV29-1; j_call: TRBJ2-5; d_call: TRBD2; cdr3_aa: CSVDPNSGRGETQYF; cdr3_nt: TGCAGCGTTGATCCAAATAGCGGGAGGGGAGAGACCCAGTACTTC
clone_size: once; v_call: TRBV7-2; j_call: TRBJ2-5; d_call: .; cdr3_aa: CASGFGEETQYF; cdr3_nt: TGTGCCAGCGGGTTCGGGGAAGAGACCCAGTACTTC
clone_size: many; v_call: TRBV12-3/TRBV12-4; j_call: TRBJ2-2; d_call: TRBD2; cdr3_aa: CASSLSSGGPPGELFF; cdr3_nt: TGTGCCAGCAGTTTATCGAGCGGGGGGCCCCCCGGGGAGCTGTTTTTT
clone_size: .; v_call: TRBV6-2/TRBV6-3; j_call: TRBJ2-3; d_call: .; cdr3_aa: CASSYGTTRITDTQYF; cdr3_nt: TGTGCCAGCAGTTACGGCACGACCCGGATCACAGATACGCAGTATTTT
clone_size: few; v_call: TRBV9; j_call: TRBJ2-2; d_call: .; cdr3_aa: CASSVEPPRQGGAGELFF; cdr3_nt: TGTGCCAGCAGCGTAGAACCCCCCCGGCAGGGGGGCGCCGGGGAGCTGTTTTTT
clone_size: many; v_call: TRBV29-1; j_call: TRBJ2-6; d_call: .; cdr3_aa: CSVRQVSGANVLTF; cdr3_nt: TGCAGCGTCCGACAAGTCTCTGGGGCCAACGTCCTGACTTTC
clone_size: many; v_call: TRBV7-9; j_call: TRBJ2-7; d_call: .; cdr3_aa: CASSLGQYEQYF; cdr3_nt: TGTGCCAGCAGCCTGGGCCAATACGAGCAGTACTTC
clone_size: .; v_call: TRBV3-1; j_call: TRBJ2-1; d_call: .; cdr3_aa: CASSRGRRFNEQFF; cdr3_nt: TGTGCCAGCAGTAGGGGCAGACGGTTCAATGAGCAGTTCTTC
clone_size: many; v_call: TRBV12-3/TRBV12-4; j_call: TRBJ2-2; d_call: .; cdr3_aa: CASSLVPGELFF; cdr3_nt: TGTGCCAGCAGTCTTGTACCCGGGGAGCTGTTTTTT
clone_size: .; v_call: TRBV7-9; j_call: TRBJ2-1; d_call: TRBD2; cdr3_aa: CASSSDGTSGRFEQFF; cdr3_nt: TGTGCCAGCAGCTCAGACGGGACTAGCGGGAGATTTGAGCAGTTCTTC
clone_size: few; v_call: TRBV9; j_call: TRBJ2-7; d_call: TRBD2; cdr3_aa: CASSVEASGSVYEQYF; cdr3_nt: TGTGCCAGCAGCGTAGAGGCTAGCGGGAGTGTTTACGAGCAGTACTTC
clone_size: few; v_call: TRBV5-1; j_call: TRBJ1-4; d_call: .; cdr3_aa: CASSLVGAREKLFF; cdr3_nt: TGCGCCAGCAGCTTGGTGGGGGCGCGTGAAAAACTGTTTTTT
clone_size: many; v_call: TRBV27; j_call: TRBJ2-3; d_call: .; cdr3_aa: CASRWGTHTDTQYF; cdr3_nt: TGTGCCAGCAGATGGGGGACTCACACAGATACGCAGTATTTT
clone_size: many; v_call: TRBV12-3/TRBV12-4; j_call: TRBJ1-6; d_call: .; cdr3_aa: CASSLRGHLHF; cdr3_nt: TGTGCCAGCAGTTTGAGGGGCCACCTCCACTTT